A selection of T cell receptor beta chains follows, all from one sample in a study of blood T cell repertoires in COVID-19. The data were produced by immunoSEQ multiplex PCR, yet TCRdb's version contains in-frame clones alone and is incomplete. Of roughly 230,000 clones in the sample, around 83% were seen once. Sequenced material: peripheral blood. These receptors all come from a man aged 35 to 55 with active or convalescent COVID-19. Each CDR3 is given with its conserved first and last residue. The D gene is left open where the match is weak. Clone sizes are given selectively: once, few, many, or a class where the clone is expanded.

J: TRBJ1-5
V: TRBV6-1
size: NA
D: NA
DNA: TGTGCCAGCAGTGAACAAGACAGCTATTATAGCAATCAGCCCCAGCATTTT
CDR3: CASSEQDSYYSNQPQHF

J: TRBJ2-2
V: TRBV19
size: NA
D: TRBD2
DNA: TGTGCCAGTAGTATTTCTGAGACTAGCGGGAGGCCGAACACCGGGGAGCTGTTTTTT
CDR3: CASSISETSGRPNTGELFF

J: TRBJ1-1
V: TRBV7-9
size: NA
D: NA
DNA: TGTGCCAGTGCAGGACAGTCTAAATTTGAAGCTTTCTTT
CDR3: CASAGQSKFEAFF

J: TRBJ2-2
V: TRBV6-5
size: NA
D: NA
DNA: TGTGCCAGCAGTTACCAGGGACTGATCACCGGGGAGCTGTTTTTT
CDR3: CASSYQGLITGELFF

J: TRBJ1-2
V: TRBV24-1
size: NA
D: NA
DNA: TGTGCCACCAGTGAGGCAGGGTCCAACTATGGCTACACCTTC
CDR3: CATSEAGSNYGYTF

J: TRBJ2-6
V: TRBV9
size: NA
D: NA
DNA: TGTGCCAGCAGCGATCGGTTGTCCAACGTCCTGACTTTC
CDR3: CASSDRLSNVLTF

J: TRBJ2-7
V: TRBV6-6
size: NA
D: NA
DNA: TGTGCCAGCACCAGTGGTAGTACGAGCGGCGAGCAGTACTTC
CDR3: CASTSGSTSGEQYF

J: TRBJ2-7
V: TRBV5-1
size: NA
D: TRBD2
DNA: TGCGCCAGCAGCTTACCACTAGCGGGAATATACGAGCAGTACTTC
CDR3: CASSLPLAGIYEQYF

J: TRBJ2-1
V: TRBV24-1
size: NA
D: TRBD2
DNA: TGTGCCACCAGTGATGCCGCCGGACTAGCGGGAGGGCCCGCCTACAATGAGCAGTTCTTC
CDR3: CATSDAAGLAGGPAYNEQFF

J: TRBJ2-7
V: TRBV12-5
size: once
D: NA
DNA: TGTGCTAGTGGTTTGTTCCCGGGAGTCTACGAGCAGTACTTC
CDR3: CASGLFPGVYEQYF

J: TRBJ1-2
V: TRBV27
size: NA
D: TRBD1
DNA: TGTGCCAGCAGTTTTAGTGGGACAGGGGTTCGGGATGGCTACACCTTC
CDR3: CASSFSGTGVRDGYTF

J: TRBJ2-3
V: TRBV6-1
size: NA
D: TRBD2
DNA: TGTGCCAGCAGTGAATGCGTCTTGTGGACTAGCGGGATTTCTGGCACAGATACGCAGTATTTT
CDR3: CASSECVLWTSGISGTDTQYF

J: TRBJ1-6
V: TRBV28
size: NA
D: TRBD1
DNA: TGTGCCAGCAGGACAGGGGCTGGATCACCCCTCCACTTT
CDR3: CASRTGAGSPLHF

J: TRBJ1-6
V: TRBV10-3
size: NA
D: TRBD1
DNA: TGTGCCATCGGAGCCCGGGACAGGGGTAATTCACCCCTCCACTTT
CDR3: CAIGARDRGNSPLHF

J: TRBJ2-5
V: TRBV29-1
size: NA
D: NA
DNA: TGCAGCGTTGAGTGGTGGGGGGATGAGACCCAGTACTTC
CDR3: CSVEWWGDETQYF

J: TRBJ2-3
V: TRBV10-3
size: NA
D: NA
DNA: TGTGCCATCAGTGACCCCAATACGCAGTATTTT
CDR3: CAISDPNTQYF

J: TRBJ2-3
V: TRBV24-1
size: NA
D: NA
DNA: TGTGCCACCAGTGACACCATCGGGGTCACAGATACGCAGTATTTT
CDR3: CATSDTIGVTDTQYF

J: TRBJ2-2
V: TRBV7-9
size: NA
D: TRBD2
DNA: TGTGCCAGCAGCTTGCCTAGCGGGAGGACCGGGGAGCTGTTTTTT
CDR3: CASSLPSGRTGELFF

J: TRBJ2-2
V: TRBV9
size: NA
D: TRBD2
DNA: TGTGCCAGCAGCGTAGGTGGCGGGGGGGCCACAACCGGGGAGCTGTTTTTT
CDR3: CASSVGGGGATTGELFF

J: TRBJ2-5
V: TRBV4-1
size: NA
D: TRBD1
DNA: TGCGCCAGCAGCCAAGATTCGGGACAGAAGGAGACCCAGTACTTC
CDR3: CASSQDSGQKETQYF

J: TRBJ2-3
V: TRBV14
size: NA
D: TRBD2
DNA: TGTGCCAGCAGCCAAGATCTGGTTCTAGCGGGGGGCACAGATACGCAGTATTTT
CDR3: CASSQDLVLAGGTDTQYF